These 27 T cell receptor beta chains originate from one sample sequenced in a study of blood T cell repertoires in COVID-19. Method: immunoSEQ multiplex PCR; TCRdb's copy keeps in-frame clones and lacks some. Among about 170,000 clones listed, about 74% were seen once. The sequenced material came from peripheral blood. The receptors were gathered from a woman older than 75 with acute or convalescent COVID-19.

The rearrangement joins TRBV9 to TRBJ1-3, with D perhaps matching TRBD1 (5 bases). The CDR3 is 18 residues long. Germline V gene lookup returns CDR1 SGDLS and CDR2 YYNGEE. The ends were cut back, 6 bases at V and 3 bases at J, with 25 bases in the middle. DNA of the CDR3: TGTGCCAGCACCCCCGGTGGGGGGAGTGGGTCAGGTGGAAACACCATATATTTT. This translates into CASTPGGGSGSGGNTIYF. The full variable domain, completed using reference TRBV9 and TRBJ1-3, is DSGVTQTPKHLITATGQRVTLRCSPRSGDLSVYWYQQSLDQGLQFLIQYYNGEERAKGNILERFSAQQFPDLHSELNLSSLELGDSALYFCASTPGGGSGSGGNTIYFGEGSWLTVV.

The V call is TRBV3-1 (or the pseudogene TRBV3-2), the J call TRBJ1-5, with D unresolved. V shed 3 bases and J shed 2 bases, with 11 bases lying between them. The germline CDR1 and CDR2 sequences are LGHDT and YNNKEL (reference sequence). The length of the CDR3 is 15 residues. Here the CDR3 DNA reads TGTGCCAGCAGCCATAACCGACGGGGCAATCAGCCCCAGCATTTT. It translates to CASSHNRRGNQPQHF.

The J gene is TRBJ1-2, the V gene TRBV10-3; 8 positions match TRBD1. This CDR3 region has 13 residues. Germline V gene lookup returns CDR1 ENHRY and CDR2 SYGVKD. J gave up 2 bases and V 10 bases, and 6 bases lay outside the gene matches. The CDR3 DNA reads TGTGCCAGCAGGGGACAGGAGAACTATGGCTACACCTTC. It is translated as CASRGQENYGYTF.

The genes are TRBV18 and TRBJ1-2; D is perhaps TRBD1 (6 bases). Per germline, CDR1 KGHSH and CDR2 LQKENI. The CDR3 has 14 residues. Deletions cut 0 bases from V and 5 bases from J, with 10 bases between. The CDR3 DNA reads TGTGCCAGCTCACCACCCGGGACAACTTATGGCTACACCTTC. Amino acids: CASSPPGTTYGYTF.

CDR3 DNA sequence: TGTGCCAGCAGCTTACAGGGGTCGGACACTGAAGCTTTCTTT. Protein sequence: CASSLQGSDTEAFF. The genes are TRBV7-9 and TRBJ1-1, with D maybe TRBD1 (6 bases). CDR3 length equals 14 residues. Trimming took 2 bases from V and 3 from J, leaving 10 bases between them. The germline V gene has CDR1 SEHNR and CDR2 FQNEAQ (reference sequence).

The chain joins TRBV7-8 to TRBJ2-7; perhaps TRBD2 as D (5 bases). Trimming stripped 2 bases from V and 7 bases from J, with 18 bases between. The CDR3 sequence is 15 residues long. Germline assignment: CDR1 SGHVS and CDR2 FQNEAQ. The chain's CDR3 is CASSLMTISSGEQYF. The CDR3 region has the DNA TGTGCCAGCAGCTTAATGACTATTAGCTCGGGAGAGCAGTACTTC.

The V and J genes are TRBV20-1 and TRBJ2-7, with TRBD1 matching 7 bases. Germline V gene data show CDR1 as DFQATT and CDR2 as SNEGSKA (reference sequence). With V trimmed by 3 bases and J by 3 bases, 5 bases remained unmatched. CDR3 length: 13 amino acids. CDR3 sequence: CSASQAGGYEQYF. The CDR3 coding sequence is TGCAGTGCTAGTCAGGCAGGGGGCTACGAGCAGTACTTC.

The gene calls are TRBV18 and TRBJ2-7, with D possibly being TRBD1 (6 bases). CDR1 and CDR2 (germline): KGHSH, LQKENI. There are 15 residues in the CDR3. The germline V and J ends were trimmed by 3 bases and 4 bases, with 16 bases remaining between them. CDR3 amino acids: CASSPSQGQRYEQYF. The CDR3 bases are TGTGCCAGCTCACCGTCGCAGGGGCAACGGTACGAGCAGTACTTC.

The V and J genes are TRBV2 and TRBJ2-7; the D gene is possibly TRBD1 (6 bases). Trimming removed 4 bases from V and 6 bases from J, with 16 bases in between. Germline V CDR1 and CDR2: SNHLY, FYNNEI. The CDR3 is 14 amino acids. In DNA form, the CDR3 reads TGTGCCAGCAGTGTCACCCAGGGGAACCCCGAGCAGTACTTC. It yields the protein CASSVTQGNPEQYF.

In its sample, this clone was seen many times. V gene TRBV19 combines with J gene TRBJ2-1, with D perhaps matching TRBD2 (5 bases). Germline-derived CDR1 and CDR2 are LNHDA and SQIVND (reference sequence). CDR3 length: 15 residues. The germline V and J ends were trimmed by 7 bases and 4 bases, with 17 bases remaining between them. For the CDR3, the DNA is TGTGCCAGTACCACAGCGCGGGCGGGTTACAATGAGCAGTTCTTC. This sequence encodes CASTTARAGYNEQFF.

This clone showed up just a few times. The CDR3 region is CASSRQGINEKLFF. DNA for the CDR3: TGCGCCAGCAGCCGACAGGGGATTAATGAAAAACTGTTTTTT. This chain links TRBV5-1 with TRBJ1-4; 8 nucleotides line up with TRBD1. Germline-derived CDR1 and CDR2 are SGHRS and YFSETQ. The CDR3 runs 14 residues. Unmatched junction bases numbered 3, after V lost 4 bases and J lost 4 bases.

V is TRBV9 and J is TRBJ2-2, with D perhaps TRBD2 (6 bases). The V gene lost 0 bases and the J gene lost 6 bases, with 12 bases spanning the gap. CDR3 size: 15 residues. CDR1 SGDLS and CDR2 YYNGEE come from the germline V gene. Here the CDR3 reads CASSVVGLTPGELFF. The DNA of the CDR3 is TGTGCCAGCAGCGTAGTAGGACTAACCCCCGGGGAGCTGTTTTTT.

The V call is TRBV9, the J call TRBJ2-1, with TRBD2 matching 8 bases. The trim removed 3 bases at V and 7 bases at J, leaving 9 bases unmatched. The CDR3 covers 15 residues. Germline V gene lookup returns CDR1 SGDLS and CDR2 YYNGEE. CDR3 in DNA: TGTGCCAGCAGCGCCTTCTGGACTAGCCCTAATGAGCAGTTCTTC. It is translated as CASSAFWTSPNEQFF. The full variable domain, with the rest looked up from reference TRBV9 and TRBJ2-1, is DSGVTQTPKHLITATGQRVTLRCSPRSGDLSVYWYQQSLDQGLQFLIQYYNGEERAKGNILERFSAQQFPDLHSELNLSSLELGDSALYFCASSAFWTSPNEQFFGPGTRLTVL.

The CDR3 DNA reads TGCGCCAGCAGTGGGGCCGGGACTAGCGGCACAGATACGCAGTATTTT. Translating gives CASSGAGTSGTDTQYF. The chain recombines TRBV10-1 with TRBJ2-3; 10 nucleotides line up with TRBD2. With 4 bases clipped from V and 1 base from J, the junction kept 5 bases outside the gene matches. This CDR3 spans 16 amino acids. Per the germline V gene, CDR1 is WNHNN and CDR2 is SYGVQD (reference sequence).

The V and J genes are TRBV19 and TRBJ2-1, with TRBD2 as a possible D gene (6 bases). This CDR3 is 14 amino acids long. Germline values: CDR1 LNHDA, CDR2 SQIVND (reference sequence). V gave up 7 bases and J gave up 1 base, with 11 bases separating them. CDR3 protein: CASKGGSSYNEQFF. CDR3 nucleotides: TGTGCCAGTAAGGGAGGATCTTCCTACAATGAGCAGTTCTTC.

V is TRBV10-1 and J is TRBJ2-2, with 7 positions matching TRBD1. The V and J ends lost 4 bases and 0 bases, in that order; junction bases with no gene match: 2. The germline CDR1 and CDR2 sequences are WNHNN and SYGVQD (reference sequence). The CDR3 contains 15 residues. The CDR3 sequence is CASSGDRSNTGELFF. CDR3 sequence (DNA): TGCGCCAGCAGTGGGGACAGATCGAACACCGGGGAGCTGTTTTTT.

V gene TRBV5-4 combines with J gene TRBJ2-1, with 9 bases aligning to TRBD1. The CDR3 extends over 14 amino acids. J gave up 7 bases and V 4 bases, and 6 bases lay outside the gene matches. Germline values: CDR1 SGHNT, CDR2 YYREEE (reference sequence). The CDR3 bases are TGTGCCAGCAGCCGGGGGACAGGGTGGAATGAGCAGTTCTTC. It codes for CASSRGTGWNEQFF.

The genes are TRBV4-2 and TRBJ2-1; tentative D call: TRBD2 (6 bases). Looked up from germline, CDR1 is LGHNA and CDR2 is YNFKEQ. V was pared by 0 bases and J by 10 bases, with 16 bases between. The CDR3 is 15 amino acids. CDR3 loop: CASSQEGLASAEQFF. In nucleotides, the CDR3 is TGTGCCAGCAGCCAAGAAGGTCTAGCGTCCGCCGAGCAGTTCTTC.

This clone has more than one count but fewer than ten. This sequence joins TRBV9 and TRBJ2-6, with 8 bases fitting TRBD2. The J segment lost 1 base and the V segment lost 2 bases, leaving 11 bases of the junction unmatched. CDR1 and CDR2 from the germline V gene are SGDLS and YYNGEE. CDR3 length equals 19 residues. The CDR3 region is CASSVGLGREFSGANVLTF. The CDR3 DNA reads TGTGCCAGCAGCGTGGGACTAGGGCGGGAGTTTTCTGGGGCCAACGTCCTGACTTTC.

The genes are TRBV2 and TRBJ2-3; the match to TRBD2 covers 7 bases. Unmatched junction bases numbered 6, after V lost 8 bases and J lost 1 base. This CDR3 is 14 amino acids long. Germline-derived CDR1 and CDR2 are SNHLY and FYNNEI. Here the CDR3 reads CASGGLRGTDTQYF. The DNA of the CDR3 is TGTGCCAGCGGGGGACTAAGGGGCACAGATACGCAGTATTTT. The full variable domain, rest sourced from reference TRBV2 and TRBJ2-3, is EPEVTQTPSHQVTQMGQEVILRCVPISNHLYFYWYRQILGQKVEFLVSFYNNEISEKSEIFDDQFSVERPDGSNFTLKIRSTKLEDSAMYFCASGGLRGTDTQYFGPGTRLTVL.

The chain combines TRBV24-1 with TRBJ2-1, with TRBD2 matching 8 bases. V lost 8 bases to trimming and J lost 9 bases; unmatched junction nucleotides: 8. This CDR3 contains 13 residues. Germline V gene data show CDR1 as KGHDR and CDR2 as SFDVKD. The CDR3 DNA reads TGTGCCACCACTCCCAGCGGGGGAGGTGAGCAGTTCTTC. This sequence encodes CATTPSGGGEQFF.

The sample holds one count of this clone. The chain has TRBV5-5 and TRBJ2-5; 8 bases map to TRBD2. This CDR3 is 17 amino acids long. The germline V gene has CDR1 SGHKS and CDR2 YYEKEE (reference sequence). The V gene end was trimmed by 3 bases and the J gene end by 7 bases; junction bases not matched to a gene: 17. The CDR3 nucleotides read TGTGCCAGCAGCTCGACTCTAGCGGGCAACGGCCTTGTGACCCAGTACTTC. Translating it yields CASSSTLAGNGLVTQYF.

This clone was seen more than once but under ten times. J is TRBJ2-1 and V is TRBV9; tentative D call: TRBD1 (5 bases). The germline V and J ends were trimmed by 3 bases and 7 bases, with 14 bases remaining between them. The CDR3 runs 14 residues. Germline V gene lookup returns CDR1 SGDLS and CDR2 YYNGEE. CDR3 bases: TGTGCCAGCAGCGAGGGGATCTACTATAATGAGCAGTTCTTC. Translation: CASSEGIYYNEQFF.

The chain links TRBV29-1 to TRBJ2-2; 9 positions agree with TRBD1. The junction had 12 bases not matched to a gene; V was cut back by 6 bases and J by 4 bases. Germline lookup yields CDR1 SQVTM and CDR2 ANQGSEA. This CDR3 is built from 16 residues. The CDR3 DNA sequence: TGCAGCGTGAAGGGGGTCGGGACAGGGACCACCGGGGAGCTGTTTTTT. It yields the protein CSVKGVGTGTTGELFF.

The chain uses TRBV11-2 and TRBJ2-7, with 14 bases aligning to TRBD2. CDR3 size: 17 residues. Germline V gene lookup returns CDR1 SGHAT and CDR2 FQNNGV. V lost 5 bases, J lost 4 bases, and 10 bases stayed unmatched. The CDR3 nucleotides are TGTGCCAGCAGCATTCTCCCGGGACTAGCGGGAGCTTACGAGCAGTACTTC. Protein product: CASSILPGLAGAYEQYF.

The chain links TRBV27 to TRBJ1-5; the D gene is possibly TRBD1 (6 bases). Trimming left V 6 bases short and J 4 bases short, with 10 bases between. The CDR3 is made up of 13 amino acids. Germline V gene data show CDR1 as MNHEY and CDR2 as SMNVEV (reference sequence). The chain's CDR3 is CASRTTGNQPQHF. In nucleotides, the CDR3 is TGTGCCAGCAGGACGACAGGAAATCAGCCCCAGCATTTT.

The V gene is TRBV5-1, the J gene TRBJ1-2; 9 bases are a match to TRBD1. The CDR3 is 16 amino acids. Germline CDR1 reads SGHRS; CDR2 reads YFSETQ. V lost 2 bases to trimming and J lost 8 bases; unmatched junction nucleotides: 13. The CDR3 spells CASSLGWDRDVGGYTF. The CDR3, as DNA: TGCGCCAGCAGCTTAGGGTGGGACAGGGATGTCGGCGGCTACACCTTC. Full variable domain (missing parts from reference TRBV5-1 and TRBJ1-2): KAGVTQTPRYLIKTRGQQVTLSCSPISGHRSVSWYQQTPGQGLQFLFEYFSETQRNKGNFPGRFSGRQFSNSRSEMNVSTLELGDSALYLCASSLGWDRDVGGYTFGSGTRLTVV.